The 20 T cell receptor beta chains in this list originate from one sample, sequenced in a study of T cells in Graves' hyperthyroidism and ophthalmopathy. Using RNA transcripts as the source, TCR beta CDR3 regions were amplified. With the HTBI primer set, the TCR CDR3 went through a first round of RT-PCR. Via MiXCR, TCRdb re-called the multiplex PCR reads, giving one row per CDR3 protein. The top ten clones hold around a third of a sample with about 290,000 distinct CDR3 sequences, approximately 17% of them seen once. The sequenced sample consisted of blood. The receptors originated from a man aged 25-40 years with Graves' hyperthyroidism.

V gene TRBV28 combines with J gene TRBJ2-2; a possible D gene is TRBD2 (6 bases). Trimming stripped 6 bases from V and 14 bases from J, with 16 bases between. The CDR3 has 12 residues. Germline CDR1 reads MDHEN; CDR2 reads SYDVKM. The CDR3 DNA reads TGTGCCAGCAGCCCTCCGCGGCGGGGACTGTTTTTT. Residues: CASSPPRRGLFF.

V gene TRBV7-2 combines with J gene TRBJ1-3; perhaps TRBD1 as D (5 bases). V lost 5 bases, J lost 8 bases, and 13 bases lay in between. CDR1 is SGHTA, CDR2 FQGNSA, per germline. The CDR3 runs to 13 residues. The CDR3 bases are TGTGCCAGCAGCCAGACAGTTGTGGACACCATATATTTT. Amino acids: CASSQTVVDTIYF.

This clonotype was counted a few times. The chain carries TRBV14 and TRBJ1-2, with TRBD1 matching 8 bases. The CDR3 contains 14 residues. Germline V gene sequence: CDR1 SGHDN, CDR2 FVKESK. V shed 5 bases and J 8 bases; nucleotides not matched to a gene: 10. In DNA, the CDR3 is TGTGCCAGCAGCGCCCTCACGACAGGGGCAGGCTACACCTTC. Translating it yields CASSALTTGAGYTF.

This clonotype has only a few counts. The genes are TRBV7-9 and TRBJ2-1, with 10 bases aligning to TRBD2. Germline-derived CDR1 and CDR2 are SEHNR and FQNEAQ (reference sequence). V shed 5 bases and J 9 bases; nucleotides not matched to a gene: 10. This CDR3 has 15 amino acids. The CDR3 here is CASSRAAGGPGEQFF. The CDR3 region has the DNA TGTGCCAGCAGCCGTGCAGCGGGAGGGCCGGGTGAGCAGTTCTTC.

Turning to this clonotype: One junction end does not reproduce the germline sequence, and a read error may be involved. CDR3 DNA: TGTGCTAGTGGTTTAGGGCGGAACTTT. Its translation: CASGLGRNF. This chain uses TRBV12-5 with TRBJ1-6; D uncertain. The CDR3 is made up of 9 amino acids. The germline gives CDR1 LGHNT, CDR2 FRNRAP.

Ten or more counts support this clonotype. The chain carries TRBV2 and TRBJ2-3; 7 bases match TRBD2. V lost 4 bases, J lost 6 bases, and 10 bases stayed unmatched. The germline CDR1 and CDR2 sequences are SNHLY and FYNNEI. This CDR3 is built from 15 residues. The CDR3 loop is CASSAVGPGGDTQYF. The CDR3 DNA is TGTGCCAGCAGTGCAGTCGGCCCCGGGGGGGATACGCAGTATTTT. Full variable domain (rest looked up from reference TRBV2 and TRBJ2-3): EPEVTQTPSHQVTQMGQEVILRCVPISNHLYFYWYRQILGQKVEFLVSFYNNEISEKSEIFDDQFSVERPDGSNFTLKIRSTKLEDSAMYFCASSAVGPGGDTQYFGPGTRLTVL.

This clonotype was observed many times. This chain links TRBV3-1 with TRBJ2-1, with D perhaps matching TRBD2 (7 bases). The CDR3 is 14 residues long. V was shortened by 2 bases and J by 4 bases, with 9 bases between the two germline ends. CDR1 and CDR2 (germline): LGHDT, YNNKEL (reference sequence). The DNA of the CDR3 is TGTGCCAGCAGCCAACGGGGGGCTTACAATGAGCAGTTCTTC. Residues: CASSQRGAYNEQFF.

The chain recombines TRBV7-9 with TRBJ2-7; 8 positions agree with TRBD2. Germline trimming cut 7 bases from V and 0 bases from J; bases unmatched to any gene: 14. The CDR3 covers 17 residues. Germline loops: CDR1 SEHNR, CDR2 FQNEAQ (reference sequence). CDR3 sequence reads: CASTPPGGGPSSYEQYF. In nucleotides, the CDR3 is TGTGCCAGCACCCCCCCGGGCGGGGGGCCGAGCTCCTACGAGCAGTACTTC.

This clonotype came up many times. The J gene is TRBJ2-1, the V gene TRBV7-9; 8 bases align to TRBD1. CDR3 length: 13 residues. The germline gives CDR1 SEHNR, CDR2 FQNEAQ (reference sequence). Unmatched junction bases numbered 3, after V lost 4 bases and J lost 7 bases. This CDR3 is CASSSDRVNEQFF. The CDR3 DNA follows: TGTGCCAGCAGCTCGGACAGGGTAAATGAGCAGTTCTTC.

The rearrangement joins TRBV4-2 to TRBJ2-7; D gene uncertain. The CDR3 runs to 15 residues. V lost 0 bases and J 2 bases, leaving 11 bases between the germline ends. The germline V gene encodes CDR1 LGHNA and CDR2 YNFKEQ. This CDR3 is CASSQDLAGTYEQYF. Written as DNA, the CDR3 is TGTGCCAGCAGCCAAGATTTAGCAGGTACCTACGAGCAGTACTTC.

The chain recombines TRBV5-1 with TRBJ2-3; D remains ambiguous. Germline V CDR1 and CDR2: SGHRS, YFSETQ. V was shortened by 1 base and J by 8 bases, with 8 bases between the two germline ends. The CDR3 is made up of 12 amino acids. The chain's CDR3 is CASSLIGGTQYF. The CDR3 DNA reads TGCGCCAGCAGCTTGATCGGCGGTACGCAGTATTTT. Combining the CDR3 with reference TRBV5-1 and TRBJ2-3 gives the whole variable domain KAGVTQTPRYLIKTRGQQVTLSCSPISGHRSVSWYQQTPGQGLQFLFEYFSETQRNKGNFPGRFSGRQFSNSRSEMNVSTLELGDSALYLCASSLIGGTQYFGPGTRLTVL.

The rearrangement joins TRBV5-8 to TRBJ2-1; D gene ambiguous. The J call may be wrong; the DNA end is better matched by TRBJ2-7. Per the germline V gene, CDR1 is SGHTS and CDR2 is YDEGEE. The CDR3 totals 15 residues. CDR3 region: CASSIKQRSYNEQYF. The DNA of the CDR3 is TGTGCCAGCAGTATAAAACAGAGATCCTACAATGAGCAGTACTTC.

This clonotype appeared a few times. V gene TRBV7-9 combines with J gene TRBJ1-4; 8 bases agree with TRBD1. The V gene's germline CDR1 is SEHNR and CDR2 FQNEAQ (reference sequence). J lost 8 bases, V lost 5 bases, and 10 bases had no gene match. This CDR3 has 15 amino acids. The CDR3 spells CASSPQGAGEEKLFF. DNA of the CDR3: TGTGCCAGCAGCCCCCAGGGGGCAGGCGAGGAAAAACTGTTTTTT.

Notes on this clonotype: This may come from a read error, since a much larger clone is one base off. The rearrangement links TRBV9 to TRBJ2-2, with D perhaps being TRBD1 or TRBD2 (7 bases each). Germline lookup yields CDR1 SGDLS and CDR2 YYNGEE. This CDR3 has 15 residues. CDR3 amino acids: CACSDQGGVTGELFF. In DNA, the CDR3 is TGTGCCTGCAGCGACCAGGGGGGGGTCACCGGGGAGCTGTTTTTT.

This clonotype was found a few times. The chain carries TRBV9 and TRBJ2-7, with D perhaps assigned TRBD1 or TRBD2 (5 bases each). The germline V and J ends were trimmed by 0 bases and 2 bases, with 12 bases remaining between them. Germline CDR1 and CDR2: SGDLS and YYNGEE. CDR3 length equals 15 residues. The CDR3 reads CASSVDGGTAYEQYF. CDR3 DNA sequence: TGTGCCAGCAGCGTAGATGGGGGAACGGCCTACGAGCAGTACTTC.

This clonotype came up many times. The rearrangement links TRBV5-1 to TRBJ2-7; no reliable D call. V shed 5 bases and J shed 2 bases, with 8 bases lying between them. The length of the CDR3 is 12 residues. The V gene's germline CDR1 is SGHRS and CDR2 YFSETQ. The CDR3 nucleotides are TGCGCCAGCAGTACTGCAGCCTACGAGCAGTACTTC. Protein: CASSTAAYEQYF.

Many counts were recorded for this clonotype. The rearrangement links TRBV7-9 to TRBJ2-3, with D possibly TRBD1 on 7 matching bases. There are 19 residues in the CDR3. Germline-derived CDR1 and CDR2 are SEHNR and FQNEAQ (reference sequence). Trimming stripped 5 bases from V and 4 bases from J, with 28 bases between. The CDR3 sequence is CASSGGTVPRAEGPDTQYF. The CDR3 bases are TGTGCCAGCAGCGGCGGGACAGTTCCCAGGGCGGAGGGTCCAGATACGCAGTATTTT.

This sequence joins TRBV2 and TRBJ2-2, with D possibly TRBD1 on 6 matching bases. This CDR3 region has 15 residues. The V gene's germline CDR1 is SNHLY and CDR2 FYNNEI. Trimming left V 7 bases short and J 5 bases short, with 17 bases between. CDR3 in amino acids: CASTLGGSETGELFF. In DNA form, the CDR3 reads TGTGCCAGCACCTTAGGGGGTAGCGAGACCGGGGAGCTGTTTTTT.

This clonotype appeared many times. V gene TRBV28 combines with J gene TRBJ2-5; 10 positions agree with TRBD1. Germline loops: CDR1 MDHEN, CDR2 SYDVKM. The V gene end was trimmed by 2 bases and the J gene end by 2 bases; junction bases not matched to a gene: 11. The CDR3 runs 18 residues. The CDR3 protein is CASSLPGGWDRGQETQYF. DNA of the CDR3: TGTGCCAGCAGTTTACCCGGCGGCTGGGACAGGGGTCAAGAGACCCAGTACTTC. The whole variable domain, filled in from reference TRBV28 and TRBJ2-5, reads DVKVTQSSRYLVKRTGEKVFLECVQDMDHENMFWYRQDPGLGLRLIYFSYDVKMKEKGDIPEGYSVSREKKERFSLILESASTNQTSMYLCASSLPGGWDRGQETQYFGPGTRLLVL.

A few counts support this clonotype. The chain employs TRBV4-1 and TRBJ2-3; D is perhaps TRBD2 (5 bases). Germline CDR1 MGHRA, CDR2 YSYEKL. CDR3 length: 15 residues. Deletions cut 0 bases from V and 6 bases from J, with 13 bases between. The CDR3 loop reads CASSQDEGSLDTQYF. The DNA for the CDR3 is TGCGCCAGCAGCCAAGATGAGGGTAGCTTGGATACGCAGTATTTT.